This passage covers 27 T cell receptor beta chains from one sample sequenced in a study of T cell repertoires in cytomegalovirus infection. TCRdb reanalysed the reads using MiXCR and keeps one entry per CDR3 protein. The sample shows about 890,000 distinct CDR3 sequences, roughly 30% of them seen only once. These TCRs are of unknown antigen specificity. Here the sequenced sample was cultured CD8+ T cells from PBMCs, taken from culture after CMV antigen stimulation. The receptors stem from a human donor in good health (CMV status not recorded). Some clones in this sample may be carry-over from other donors' samples.

This clonotype has only a few counts. The chain is built from TRBV6-8 and TRBJ2-7; D may match TRBD1 or TRBD2 (5 bases each). The CDR3 totals 17 residues. Trimming cost V 5 bases and J 3 bases, with 23 bases left between them. Germline assignment: CDR1 MNHGY and CDR2 SAAAGT. DNA for the CDR3: TGTGCCAGCAGTCCATCCCACGGGGCAGGTTATAACTACGAGCAGTACTTC. Amino acid sequence: CASSPSHGAGYNYEQYF.

In its sample, this clonotype was seen a few times. The DNA for the CDR3 is TGTGCCAGCCCCCGGCCTAACTATGGCTACACCTTC. As protein: CASPRPNYGYTF. V usage is TRBV7-9 and J usage is TRBJ1-2; D ambiguous. Looked up from germline, CDR1 is SEHNR and CDR2 is FQNEAQ (reference sequence). The V and J ends lost 8 bases and 0 bases respectively, with 7 bases between them. The CDR3 is made up of 12 amino acids.

This clonotype showed up many times. The chain joins TRBV7-2 to TRBJ2-3; 12 bases agree with TRBD2. Looked up from germline, CDR1 is SGHTA and CDR2 is FQGNSA. This CDR3 region has 19 residues. Unmatched junction bases numbered 9, after V lost 1 base and J lost 1 base. The CDR3 bases are TGTGCCAGCAGCTTAGTTCGACTAGCGGGGGCCTTTGGCACAGATACGCAGTATTTT. Residues: CASSLVRLAGAFGTDTQYF.

V is TRBV15 and J is TRBJ2-1; 13 nucleotides line up with TRBD2. This CDR3 spans 19 amino acids. The V gene's germline CDR1 is LNHNV and CDR2 YYDKDF (reference sequence). V gave up 2 bases and J gave up 0 bases; unmatched junction bases: 7. CDR3 in amino acids: CATSRSGLAGEVSYNEQFF. The CDR3 DNA is TGTGCCACCAGCAGAAGCGGACTAGCGGGGGAGGTCTCCTACAATGAGCAGTTCTTC.

J is TRBJ2-7 and V is TRBV20-1; TRBD1 aligns across 9 bases. Trimming at V came to 6 bases and at J to 2 bases, leaving 23 bases not matched to a gene. CDR1 and CDR2 from the germline V gene are DFQATT and SNEGSKA (reference sequence). The CDR3 extends over 19 amino acids. CDR3 residues: CSAPESIGTGYGLPYEQYF. CDR3 nucleotides: TGCAGTGCCCCAGAGAGCATCGGGACAGGGTATGGGCTCCCCTACGAGCAGTACTTC.

This clonotype has a count of ten or more. The chain has TRBV7-8 and TRBJ2-5, with a tentative D call TRBD1 (6 bases). This CDR3 spans 15 amino acids. V was clipped by 1 base and J by 5 bases, with 14 bases between them. The germline CDR1 and CDR2 sequences are SGHVS and FQNEAQ. The CDR3 loop reads CASSLGVGAGETQYF. In DNA form, the CDR3 reads TGTGCCAGCAGCTTAGGTGTGGGGGCAGGCGAGACCCAGTACTTC.

This clonotype was seen a few times. The chain employs TRBV6-2 or TRBV6-3 and TRBJ2-1; D is uncertain. This CDR3 has 14 residues. Germline CDR1 and CDR2: MNHEY and SVGEGT. Trimming removed 2 bases at V and 7 bases at J, with 12 bases between. Here the CDR3 DNA reads TGTGCCAGCAGTTACAGGGTAGTAGAGAATGAGCAGTTCTTC. It translates to CASSYRVVENEQFF.

This clonotype has a count of ten or more. The chain links TRBV12-3 or TRBV12-4 to TRBJ2-1; 7 bases are a match to TRBD1. Trimming removed 5 bases from V and 2 bases from J; junction bases left unmatched: 3. CDR3 length: 14 residues. The CDR3 DNA sequence: TGTGCCAGCAGTCAGACAGGGCCCTACAATGAGCAGTTCTTC. It translates to CASSQTGPYNEQFF.

As for this clonotype: Without the conserved terminal phenylalanine or tryptophan, this CDR3 likely stems from a read error. The genes are TRBV6-8 and TRBJ1-1; no definite D call. Trimming cost V 4 bases and J 0 bases, with 9 bases left between them. This CDR3 region has 14 residues. The V gene's germline CDR1 is MNHGY and CDR2 SAAAGT. The CDR3, as DNA: TGTGCCAGCAGTTGGGTGCCTATGAACACTGAAGCTTTCTAT. As protein: CASSWVPMNTEAFY.

V gene TRBV5-4 combines with J gene TRBJ1-1; perhaps TRBD1 as D (6 bases). The V gene's germline CDR1 is SGHNT and CDR2 YYREEE (reference sequence). This CDR3 has 12 amino acids. The germline V and J ends were trimmed by 7 bases and 8 bases, with 15 bases remaining between them. The CDR3 bases are TGTGCCAGCCGAAGGGCGGGGGGCGAAGCTTTCTTT. Its translation: CASRRAGGEAFF.

CDR3 protein: CATSDFGGSSSTDTQYF. CDR3 coding DNA: TGTGCCACCAGTGATTTCGGGGGCTCGTCAAGCACAGATACGCAGTATTTT. This chain links TRBV24-1 with TRBJ2-3; D possibly uses TRBD1 or TRBD2 (6 bases each). The germline V and J ends were trimmed by 1 base and 0 bases, with 13 bases remaining between them. The CDR3 contains 17 residues. Germline values: CDR1 KGHDR, CDR2 SFDVKD.

The genes are TRBV6-5 and TRBJ2-7; D remains ambiguous. The V end was cut by 0 bases, the J end by 2 bases, with 11 bases between. The CDR3 length is 15 residues. Germline values: CDR1 MNHEY, CDR2 SVGAGI. The CDR3 is CASSYSGSTPYEQYF. CDR3 in DNA: TGTGCCAGCAGTTACTCGGGCAGTACCCCCTACGAGCAGTACTTC.

The rearrangement joins TRBV18 to TRBJ2-2; D remains ambiguous. The CDR3 is 16 residues long. Looked up from germline, CDR1 is KGHSH and CDR2 is LQKENI. V gave up 2 bases and J gave up 0 bases, with 10 bases separating them. CDR3 sequence reads: CASSPRGSPNTGELFF. The CDR3 bases are TGTGCCAGCTCACCAAGAGGCAGCCCGAACACCGGGGAGCTGTTTTTT.

A few counts support this clonotype. The V and J genes are TRBV18 and TRBJ1-1, with D perhaps matching TRBD1 (6 bases). V lost 8 bases and J 4 bases, leaving 14 bases between the germline ends. Germline CDR1 is KGHSH and CDR2 is LQKENI. CDR3 size: 13 residues. The CDR3 bases are TGTGCCAGCACTAATTCAGGGGTCACTGAAGCTTTCTTT. Amino acid sequence: CASTNSGVTEAFF.

V is TRBV20-1 and J is TRBJ2-1; 10 nucleotides align to TRBD2. The CDR3 totals 19 residues. The ends lost 2 bases at V and 6 bases at J; junction bases unmatched: 19. Germline CDR1 reads DFQATT; CDR2 reads SNEGSKA (reference sequence). CDR3 nucleotide sequence: TGCAGTGCTAGACCCCCGGGGCTGGGGAGCGGGGGGGCTCGCAATGAGCAGTTCTTC. Protein sequence: CSARPPGLGSGGARNEQFF.

About this clonotype itself: A single base separates this from a much larger clone, so it may be a read error. The J gene is TRBJ2-7, the V gene TRBV5-1; D not certain. Germline assignment: CDR1 SGHRS and CDR2 YFSETQ. The CDR3 spans 12 residues. As DNA, the CDR3 is TGTGCCAGCAGCTTCGACTCCTACGAGCAGTACTTC. This sequence encodes CASSFDSYEQYF.

This clonotype was detected a few times. The V and J genes are TRBV12-3 or TRBV12-4 and TRBJ2-7; 7 nucleotides match TRBD1. The CDR3 runs to 16 residues. The junction had 11 bases not matched to a gene; V was cut back by 5 bases and J by 1 base. CDR3 in DNA: TGTGCCAGCAGTCGTTCGCCGGGACAGAGTTCCTACGAGCAGTACTTC. It codes for CASSRSPGQSSYEQYF.

About this clonotype: It may be a read error: a sequence one base away is much more abundant. This chain uses TRBV7-9 with TRBJ1-4, with D possibly being TRBD1 (5 bases). Looked up from germline, CDR1 is SEHNR and CDR2 is FQNEAQ (reference sequence). CDR3 length: 15 amino acids. V was cut by 1 base and J by 7 bases, with 13 bases left in between. CDR3 loop: CASSLGTGVSEKLFF. The CDR3 DNA sequence: TGTGCCAGCAGCTTAGGAACAGGAGTTAGTGAAAAACTGTTTTTT.

The rearrangement joins TRBV27 to TRBJ2-6; D gene ambiguous. The ends were cut back, 7 bases at V and 1 base at J, with 14 bases in the middle. CDR3 length equals 16 residues. Germline V gene sequence: CDR1 MNHEY, CDR2 SMNVEV (reference sequence). For the CDR3, the DNA is TGTGCCAGCACCCCCCTGGTGGGGTCTGGGGCCAACGTCCTGACTTTC. The encoded protein is CASTPLVGSGANVLTF. The whole variable domain, remainder taken from reference TRBV27 and TRBJ2-6, is EAQVTQNPRYLITVTGKKLTVTCSQNMNHEYMSWYRQDPGLGLRQIYYSMNVEVTDKGDVPEGYKVSRKEKRNFPLILESPSPNQTSLYFCASTPLVGSGANVLTFGAGSRLTVL.

In this sample, this clonotype turned up a few times. This rearrangement joins TRBV10-2 to TRBJ2-7, with 10 positions matching TRBD2. The V segment lost 6 bases and the J segment 5 bases; nucleotides outside the gene matches: 10. Germline CDR1 WSHSY, CDR2 SAAADI. This CDR3 region has 15 residues. The CDR3 DNA is TGCGCCAGCAGACCCGGGACTAGCGCCACCCACGAGCAGTACTTC. Amino acids: CASRPGTSATHEQYF.

The gene calls are TRBV6-1 and TRBJ2-3; a weak D match, TRBD1 (6 bases). CDR1 MNHNS and CDR2 SASEGT come from the germline V gene. CDR3 length: 15 residues. V lost 3 bases, J lost 0 bases, and 10 bases lay in between. CDR3 DNA: TGTGCCAGCAGTGATTATCAGGGGAGCACAGATACGCAGTATTTT. This gives the protein CASSDYQGSTDTQYF.

The CDR3: CASSQVGDNSPLHF. CDR3 nucleotide sequence: TGCGCCAGCAGCCAAGTGGGGGACAATTCACCCCTCCACTTT. The chain uses TRBV4-1 and TRBJ1-6; a weak D match, TRBD1 (5 bases). Germline CDR1 and CDR2: MGHRA and YSYEKL. V dropped 1 base and J dropped 7 bases, with 8 bases sitting between them. The CDR3 totals 14 residues.

The chain has TRBV27 and TRBJ2-1; D is perhaps TRBD1 or TRBD2 (6 bases each). Per germline, CDR1 MNHEY and CDR2 SMNVEV (reference sequence). V was cut by 7 bases and J by 2 bases, with 15 bases left in between. CDR3 length equals 15 residues. CDR3 bases: TGTGCCAGCAACCCTGAGGGGGGCCCCTACAATGAGCAGTTCTTC. Its protein product is CASNPEGGPYNEQFF.

This clonotype was found a few times. This chain connects TRBV9 to TRBJ1-5; D is unclear. The CDR3 totals 14 residues. V lost 0 bases and J 5 bases, leaving 9 bases between the germline ends. CDR1 is SGDLS, CDR2 YYNGEE, per germline. The CDR3 bases are TGTGCCAGCAGCGTAGACGGCTTTCATCAGCCCCAGCATTTT. It is translated as CASSVDGFHQPQHF.

V and J are TRBV20-1 and TRBJ2-1; the D is unclear. The germline gives CDR1 DFQATT, CDR2 SNEGSKA (reference sequence). V dropped 5 bases and J dropped 5 bases, with 13 bases sitting between them. CDR3 size: 13 residues. CDR3 protein: CSARGFSNNEQFF. CDR3 nucleotides: TGCAGTGCTCGAGGTTTTTCTAACAATGAGCAGTTCTTC.

The rearrangement links TRBV4-1 to TRBJ1-2; no reliable D call. CDR1 and CDR2 (germline): MGHRA, YSYEKL. This CDR3 is 13 amino acids long. V gave up 2 bases and J gave up 4 bases, with 8 bases separating them. The CDR3 DNA reads TGCGCCAGCAGCCAACTTTCCAGCTATGGCTACACCTTC. This sequence encodes CASSQLSSYGYTF.

V is TRBV6-6 and J is TRBJ1-1, with D possibly TRBD1 on 5 matching bases. The CDR3 has 14 residues. V shed 10 bases and J shed 3 bases, with 18 bases lying between them. CDR1 MNHNY and CDR2 SVGAGI come from the germline V gene (reference sequence). CDR3 sequence reads: CANSTARADTEAFF. The CDR3 nucleotides are TGTGCCAACTCAACGGCCAGGGCGGACACTGAAGCTTTCTTT.